Below, 25 T cell receptor beta chains from the same sample are listed, as sequenced in a study of blood T cell repertoires in COVID-19 (dated by TCRdb to 2020 to 2021). The library was prepared using the immunoSEQ multiplex PCR assay. The table was pulled from immuneACCESS by TCRdb, which kept in-frame rearrangements only. Such tables lose some clones; where checked, under half of the loss comes from unresolved V genes, and the rest has no known cause. The sample table records approximately 340,000 clones; over 70% of these occur just once. Roughly 3% of the sample comes from the top ten. The sequencing sample was made of peripheral blood. The origin of the receptors is a man aged 25 to 40 with active or convalescent COVID-19.

For this clone: Other DNA sequences in the same sample also yield this CDR3. V is TRBV6-2 or TRBV6-3 and J is TRBJ1-1; the D is unclear. There are 13 residues in the CDR3. V dropped 0 bases and J dropped 1 base, with 3 bases sitting between them. Germline V gene data show CDR1 as MNHEY and CDR2 as SVGEGT. The CDR3 sequence is CASSYSRNTEAFF. CDR3 nucleotides: TGTGCCAGCAGTTACTCGAGGAACACTGAAGCTTTCTTT.

Here the CDR3 DNA reads TGTGCCAGCAGCTTAGATGGGCTGGGCCCAGAGACCCAGTACTTC. Translation: CASSLDGLGPETQYF. The genes are TRBV7-8 and TRBJ2-5; D is ambiguous. Trimming shortened V by 1 base and J by 4 bases, and 13 bases separated the two germline ends. The germline gives CDR1 SGHVS, CDR2 FQNEAQ. The CDR3 spans 15 residues.

The CDR3 nucleotides are TGTGCCAGCAATGGACAGGGGAATTCACCCCTCCACTTT. Translated: CASNGQGNSPLHF. The chain is built from TRBV28 and TRBJ1-6; 9 nucleotides line up with TRBD1. Germline CDR1 is MDHEN and CDR2 is SYDVKM. The CDR3 contains 13 residues. V was clipped by 7 bases and J by 7 bases; unmatched bases: 2.

The chain recombines TRBV7-9 with TRBJ2-1, with D possibly matching TRBD1 (6 bases). The CDR3 extends over 14 amino acids. Trimming stripped 8 bases from V and 7 bases from J, with 18 bases between. CDR1 is SEHNR, CDR2 FQNEAQ, per germline (reference sequence). The CDR3 nucleotides are TGTGCCAGCGAGGCGGACAGTAGGTTGAATGAGCAGTTCTTC. Translation: CASEADSRLNEQFF.

The chain couples TRBV5-4 to TRBJ2-5; TRBD2 is a possible D gene (5 bases). This CDR3 region has 14 residues. V was shortened by 0 bases and J by 5 bases, with 11 bases between the two germline ends. Germline V gives CDR1 SGHNT, CDR2 YYREEE (reference sequence). The CDR3 DNA sequence: TGTGCCAGCAGCTTGGCCTCTAGCACGGAGACCCAGTACTTC. It yields the protein CASSLASSTETQYF.

The chain employs TRBV20-1 and TRBJ1-1; the D is unclear. The CDR3 loop spans 11 amino acids. V dropped 8 bases and J dropped 0 bases, with 7 bases sitting between them. Germline CDR1 reads DFQATT; CDR2 reads SNEGSKA (reference sequence). The CDR3 DNA sequence: TGCAGTAAGCCCCTGAACACTGAAGCTTTCTTT. Amino acids: CSKPLNTEAFF.

The CDR3 protein is CASSPPGLATGELFF. The CDR3 DNA reads as TGTGCCAGCAGCCCCCCTGGACTAGCCACCGGGGAGCTGTTTTTT. J is TRBJ2-2 and V is TRBV7-2, with 8 nucleotides matching TRBD2. The junction had 6 bases not matched to a gene; V was cut back by 5 bases and J by 4 bases. CDR1 SGHTA and CDR2 FQGNSA come from the germline V gene. CDR3 length: 15 residues.

This chain joins TRBV5-4 and TRBJ1-5; 7 positions agree with TRBD1. The CDR3 is 12 residues long. In germline, CDR1 is SGHNT, CDR2 YYREEE (reference sequence). With 0 bases clipped from V and 9 bases from J, the junction kept 0 bases outside the gene matches. CDR3 in amino acids: CASSLAGGPQHF. CDR3 bases: TGTGCCAGCAGCTTGGCAGGGGGGCCCCAGCATTTT.

This clone was detected only once. The rearrangement joins TRBV19 to TRBJ1-5; no firm D call. The CDR3 extends over 17 amino acids. Trimming left V 0 bases short and J 4 bases short, with 16 bases between. Germline CDR1 LNHDA, CDR2 SQIVND (reference sequence). CDR3 DNA sequence: TGTGCCAGTAGTATAGATCAGTCCGGCAGAGGGAATCAGCCCCAGCATTTT. Encoded protein: CASSIDQSGRGNQPQHF.

This sequence joins TRBV5-1 and TRBJ1-3; D might be TRBD1 (6 bases). V lost 2 bases, J lost 6 bases, and 12 bases lay in between. The CDR3 has 14 residues. Germline V gives CDR1 SGHRS, CDR2 YFSETQ. This chain's CDR3 is CASSLTGGTNTIYF. The CDR3 DNA follows: TGCGCCAGCAGCTTAACTGGGGGCACAAACACCATATATTTT.

With respect to this clone: One end of the junction fails to match germline, which may point to a read error. The genes are TRBV28 and TRBJ2-7; the D gene is possibly TRBD1 (6 bases). The CDR3 loop spans 11 amino acids. Germline V gene lookup returns CDR1 MDHEN and CDR2 SYDVKM. The CDR3 here is CASSSPDRFRF. CDR3 DNA: TGTGCCAGCAGTTCTCCCGACAGGTTCCGCTTC.

This chain links TRBV2 with TRBJ1-2; tentatively, D is TRBD1 (5 bases). Looked up from germline, CDR1 is SNHLY and CDR2 is FYNNEI. The ends were cut back, 7 bases at V and 6 bases at J, with 18 bases in the middle. This CDR3 has 14 amino acids. This CDR3 is CASTLDILEDGYTF. The CDR3 nucleotides are TGTGCCAGCACCTTGGACATCCTAGAGGATGGCTACACCTTC.

This clone was counted a single time. The genes are TRBV7-9 and TRBJ2-7, with 7 positions matching TRBD2. The junction had 4 bases not matched to a gene; V was cut back by 9 bases and J by 2 bases. This CDR3 is built from 12 residues. Per the germline V gene, CDR1 is SEHNR and CDR2 is FQNEAQ (reference sequence). The CDR3 spells CASSRGAYEQYF. CDR3 nucleotides: TGTGCCAGTTCTCGGGGGGCCTACGAGCAGTACTTC.

This clone was detected only once. The chain uses TRBV10-3 and TRBJ2-1, with D tentatively TRBD2 (6 bases). The germline CDR1 and CDR2 sequences are ENHRY and SYGVKD. The CDR3 spans 14 residues. V was cut by 4 bases and J by 5 bases, with 12 bases left in between. This chain's CDR3 is CAISATSSNNEQFF. In nucleotides, the CDR3 is TGTGCCATCAGTGCGACTAGTTCAAACAATGAGCAGTTCTTC.

The chain couples TRBV5-1 to TRBJ2-7; 7 bases map to TRBD1. Germline loops: CDR1 SGHRS, CDR2 YFSETQ. This CDR3 region has 14 residues. The V gene end was trimmed by 4 bases and the J gene end by 4 bases; junction bases not matched to a gene: 8. The CDR3 DNA reads as TGCGCCAGCAGCGACCTACAGGGGCCGTACGAGCAGTACTTC. Its translation is CASSDLQGPYEQYF.

This clone appeared a few times. The chain has TRBV11-2 and TRBJ1-6; no definite D call. This CDR3 is 14 amino acids long. V was cut by 5 bases and J by 5 bases, with 10 bases left in between. CDR1 is SGHAT, CDR2 FQNNGV, per germline. The CDR3 DNA follows: TGTGCCAGCAGCCGACGGGGTCATAATTCACCCCTCCACTTT. Protein sequence: CASSRRGHNSPLHF.

This clone appeared a single time. The rearrangement joins TRBV4-3 to TRBJ1-1; D not resolved. The length of the CDR3 is 13 residues. The V gene's germline CDR1 is LGHNA and CDR2 YSLEER. Trimming stripped 0 bases from V and 5 bases from J, with 7 bases between. As DNA, the CDR3 is TGCGCCAGCAGCCAAGATATCCGTACTGAAGCTTTCTTT. Protein product: CASSQDIRTEAFF.

The CDR3 DNA is TGTGCCAGCAGCGTAGGCGGGGATAACACCGGGGAGCTGTTTTTT. Protein product: CASSVGGDNTGELFF. This chain uses TRBV9 with TRBJ2-2, with D perhaps matching TRBD2 (6 bases). The germline V and J ends were trimmed by 0 bases and 2 bases, with 8 bases remaining between them. CDR3 length: 15 residues. Looked up from germline, CDR1 is SGDLS and CDR2 is YYNGEE.

The rearrangement uses TRBV3-1 (or the pseudogene TRBV3-2) and TRBJ2-1; D is perhaps TRBD2 (6 bases). The CDR3 totals 14 residues. Per germline, CDR1 LGHDT and CDR2 YNNKEL (reference sequence). Trimming took off 4 bases at V and 7 bases at J, with 14 bases between the two ends. CDR3 DNA: TGTGCCAGCAGCCTCGGGACTCATCCTAATGAGCAGTTCTTC. This translates into CASSLGTHPNEQFF.

This sequence joins TRBV27 and TRBJ2-6, with 10 bases fitting TRBD1. The length of the CDR3 is 18 residues. Trimming at V came to 2 bases and at J to 2 bases, leaving 6 bases not matched to a gene. Germline V lookup: CDR1 MNHEY, CDR2 SMNVEV (reference sequence). CDR3 protein: CASSLLGQGLAGANVLTF. The CDR3 DNA sequence: TGTGCCAGCAGTTTACTGGGACAGGGGTTGGCTGGGGCCAACGTCCTGACTTTC. The whole variable domain, remainder taken from reference TRBV27 and TRBJ2-6, is EAQVTQNPRYLITVTGKKLTVTCSQNMNHEYMSWYRQDPGLGLRQIYYSMNVEVTDKGDVPEGYKVSRKEKRNFPLILESPSPNQTSLYFCASSLLGQGLAGANVLTFGAGSRLTVL.

This chain links TRBV5-6 with TRBJ1-6; 8 nucleotides match TRBD1. The V gene end was trimmed by 0 bases and the J gene end by 3 bases; junction bases not matched to a gene: 5. In germline, CDR1 is SGHDT, CDR2 YYEEEE. The CDR3 sequence is 17 residues long. CDR3 region: CASSLAGGPNYNSPLHF. The CDR3 DNA sequence: TGTGCCAGCAGCTTGGCAGGGGGCCCCAACTATAATTCACCCCTCCACTTT.

The chain links TRBV5-1 to TRBJ2-3; 7 bases are a match to TRBD2. This CDR3 is 13 amino acids long. After removal of 7 bases from V and 4 bases from J, the junction contained 6 bases not matched to a gene. Per germline, CDR1 SGHRS and CDR2 YFSETQ. The DNA for the CDR3 is TGCGCCAGCGCCTCGGCGGGGGCAGATACGCAGTATTTT. Its translation: CASASAGADTQYF. The full variable domain, its missing parts supplied by reference TRBV5-1 and TRBJ2-3, is KAGVTQTPRYLIKTRGQQVTLSCSPISGHRSVSWYQQTPGQGLQFLFEYFSETQRNKGNFPGRFSGRQFSNSRSEMNVSTLELGDSALYLCASASAGADTQYFGPGTRLTVL.

V is TRBV28 and J is TRBJ1-2, with D perhaps matching TRBD1 (6 bases). V was clipped by 2 bases and J by 5 bases, with 15 bases between them. The CDR3 is made up of 15 amino acids. Germline CDR1 and CDR2: MDHEN and SYDVKM. The CDR3 DNA reads TGTGCCAGCAGTTTAGGCGGGGGGCGCCAGTATGGCTACACCTTC. It encodes CASSLGGGRQYGYTF.

This chain links TRBV4-3 with TRBJ2-7, with 10 bases matching TRBD1. The CDR3 has 14 residues. Per germline, CDR1 LGHNA and CDR2 YSLEER. V shed 4 bases and J 4 bases; nucleotides not matched to a gene: 4. The CDR3 DNA follows: TGCGCCAGCAGCCCTGGGACAGGGGCGTACGAGCAGTACTTC. It translates to CASSPGTGAYEQYF.

The CDR3 region is CAWEGQANEKLFF. The CDR3 region has the DNA TGTGCCTGGGAAGGACAGGCGAATGAAAAACTGTTTTTT. The chain links TRBV30 to TRBJ1-4; 7 bases are a match to TRBD1. CDR1 is GTSNPN, CDR2 SVGIG, per germline (reference sequence). Unmatched junction bases numbered 5, after V lost 5 bases and J lost 5 bases. This CDR3 comprises 13 residues.